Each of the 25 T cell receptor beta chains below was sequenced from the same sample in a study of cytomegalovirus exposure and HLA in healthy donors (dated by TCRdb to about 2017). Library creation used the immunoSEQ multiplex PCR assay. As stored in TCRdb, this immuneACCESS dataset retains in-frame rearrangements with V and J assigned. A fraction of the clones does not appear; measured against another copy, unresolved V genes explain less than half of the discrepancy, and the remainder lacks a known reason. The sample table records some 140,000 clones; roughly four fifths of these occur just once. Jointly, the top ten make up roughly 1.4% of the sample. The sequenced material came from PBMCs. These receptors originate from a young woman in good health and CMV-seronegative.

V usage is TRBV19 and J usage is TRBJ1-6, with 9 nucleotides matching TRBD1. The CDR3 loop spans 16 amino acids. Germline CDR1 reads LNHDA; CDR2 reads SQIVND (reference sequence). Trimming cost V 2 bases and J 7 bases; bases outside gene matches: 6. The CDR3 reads CASSISGTGPNSPLHF. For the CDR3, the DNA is TGTGCCAGTAGTATATCCGGGACAGGGCCGAATTCACCCCTCCACTTT. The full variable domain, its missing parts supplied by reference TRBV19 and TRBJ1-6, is DGGITQSPKYLFRKEGQNVTLSCEQNLNHDAMYWYRQDPGQGLRLIYYSQIVNDFQKGDIAEGYSVSREKKESFPLTVTSAQKNPTAFYLCASSISGTGPNSPLHFGNGTRLTVT.

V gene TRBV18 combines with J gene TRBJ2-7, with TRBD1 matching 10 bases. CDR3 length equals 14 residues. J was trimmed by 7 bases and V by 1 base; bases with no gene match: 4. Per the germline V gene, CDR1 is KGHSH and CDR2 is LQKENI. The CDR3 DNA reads TGTGCCAGCTCACCACGGAGGGACAGGGGAGAGCAGTACTTC. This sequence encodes CASSPRRDRGEQYF.

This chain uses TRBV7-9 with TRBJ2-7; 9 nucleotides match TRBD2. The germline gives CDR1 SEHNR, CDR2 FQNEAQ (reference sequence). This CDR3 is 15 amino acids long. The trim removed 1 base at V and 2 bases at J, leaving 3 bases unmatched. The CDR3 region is CASSLEAGGPYEQYF. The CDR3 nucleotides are TGTGCCAGCAGCTTAGAGGCGGGGGGGCCCTACGAGCAGTACTTC. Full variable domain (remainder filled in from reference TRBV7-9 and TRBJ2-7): DTGVSQNPRHKITKRGQNVTFRCDPISEHNRLYWYRQTLGQGPEFLTYFQNEAQLEKSRLLSDRFSAERPKGSFSTLEIQRTEQGDSAMYLCASSLEAGGPYEQYFGPGTRLTVT.

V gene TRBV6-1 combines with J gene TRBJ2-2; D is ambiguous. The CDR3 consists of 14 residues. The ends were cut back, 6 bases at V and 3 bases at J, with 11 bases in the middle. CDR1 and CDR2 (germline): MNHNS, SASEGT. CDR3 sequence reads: CASSANPYTGELFF. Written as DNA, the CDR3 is TGTGCCAGCAGCGCTAACCCATACACCGGGGAGCTGTTTTTT.

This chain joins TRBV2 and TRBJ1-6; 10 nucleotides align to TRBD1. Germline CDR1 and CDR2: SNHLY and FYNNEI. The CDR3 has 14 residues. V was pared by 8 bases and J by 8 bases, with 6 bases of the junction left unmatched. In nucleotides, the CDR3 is TGTGCCAGCCGCTGGGACAGGGGAGATTCACCCCTCCACTTT. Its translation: CASRWDRGDSPLHF.

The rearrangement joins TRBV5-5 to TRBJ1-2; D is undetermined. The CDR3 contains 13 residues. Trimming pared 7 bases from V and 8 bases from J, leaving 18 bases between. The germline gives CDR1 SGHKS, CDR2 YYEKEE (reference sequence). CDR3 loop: CASYPGGMVGYTF. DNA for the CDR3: TGTGCCAGCTACCCGGGAGGGATGGTGGGCTACACCTTC. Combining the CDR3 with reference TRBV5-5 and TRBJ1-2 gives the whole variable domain DAGVTQSPTHLIKTRGQQVTLRCSPISGHKSVSWYQQVLGQGPQFIFQYYEKEERGRGNFPDRFSARQFPNYSSELNVNALLLGDSALYLCASYPGGMVGYTFGSGTRLTVV.

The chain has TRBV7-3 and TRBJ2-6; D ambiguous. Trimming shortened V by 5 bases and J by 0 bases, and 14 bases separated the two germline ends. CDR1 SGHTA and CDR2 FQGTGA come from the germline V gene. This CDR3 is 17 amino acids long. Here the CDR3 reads CASSPQPASSGANVLTF. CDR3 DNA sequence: TGTGCCAGCAGCCCGCAGCCTGCTAGCTCTGGGGCCAACGTCCTGACTTTC.

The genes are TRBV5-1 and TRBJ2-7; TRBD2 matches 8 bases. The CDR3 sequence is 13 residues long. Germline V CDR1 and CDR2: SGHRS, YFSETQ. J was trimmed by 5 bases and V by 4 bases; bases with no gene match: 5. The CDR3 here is CASSRGGEDEQYF. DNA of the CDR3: TGCGCCAGCAGCCGGGGGGGGGAGGACGAGCAGTACTTC.

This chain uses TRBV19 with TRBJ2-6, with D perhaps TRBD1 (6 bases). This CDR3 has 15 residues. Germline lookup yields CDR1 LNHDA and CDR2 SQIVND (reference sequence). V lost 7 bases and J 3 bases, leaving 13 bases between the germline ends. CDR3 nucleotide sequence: TGTGCCAGTATGAGCAGGGGCGGTGGGGCCAACGTCCTGACTTTC. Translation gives CASMSRGGGANVLTF.

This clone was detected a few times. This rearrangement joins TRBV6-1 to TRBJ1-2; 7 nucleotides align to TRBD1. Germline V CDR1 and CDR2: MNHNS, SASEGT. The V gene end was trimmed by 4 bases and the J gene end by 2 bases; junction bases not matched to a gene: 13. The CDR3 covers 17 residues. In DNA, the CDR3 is TGTGCCAGCAGTGCGGACCCGACAGGGATTAAGAACTATGGCTACACCTTC. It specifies CASSADPTGIKNYGYTF.

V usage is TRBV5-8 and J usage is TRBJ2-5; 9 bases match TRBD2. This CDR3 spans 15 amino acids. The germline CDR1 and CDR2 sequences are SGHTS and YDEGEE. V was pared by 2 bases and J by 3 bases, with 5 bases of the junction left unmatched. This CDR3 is CASSFLASGEETQYF. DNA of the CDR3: TGTGCCAGCAGCTTTTTGGCTAGCGGGGAAGAGACCCAGTACTTC.

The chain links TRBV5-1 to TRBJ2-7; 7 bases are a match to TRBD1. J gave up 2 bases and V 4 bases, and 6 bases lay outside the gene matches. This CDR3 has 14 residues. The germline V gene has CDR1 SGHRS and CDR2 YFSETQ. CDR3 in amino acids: CASSPDREAYEQYF. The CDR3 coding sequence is TGCGCCAGCAGCCCCGACAGGGAAGCCTACGAGCAGTACTTC.

The CDR3 sequence is CASSLAGTDTQYF. The CDR3 nucleotides are TGTGCCAGCAGCTTAGCTGGCACAGATACGCAGTATTTT. The genes are TRBV13 and TRBJ2-3; D is uncertain. V was cut by 1 base and J by 1 base, with 3 bases left in between. CDR3 length: 13 amino acids. Germline CDR1 and CDR2: PRHDT and FYEKMQ (reference sequence).

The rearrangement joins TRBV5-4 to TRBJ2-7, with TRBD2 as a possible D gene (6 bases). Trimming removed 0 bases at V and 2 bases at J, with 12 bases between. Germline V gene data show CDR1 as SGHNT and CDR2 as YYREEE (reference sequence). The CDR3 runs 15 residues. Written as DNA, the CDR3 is TGTGCCAGCAGCTTGGTAGGGACGGGGGCCTACGAGCAGTACTTC. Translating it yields CASSLVGTGAYEQYF.

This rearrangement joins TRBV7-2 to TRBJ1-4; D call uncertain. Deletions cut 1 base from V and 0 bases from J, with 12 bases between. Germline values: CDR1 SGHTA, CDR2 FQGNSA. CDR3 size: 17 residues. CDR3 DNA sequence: TGTGCCAGCAGCTTAGGGAATCCGGGGACAACTAATGAAAAACTGTTTTTT. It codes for CASSLGNPGTTNEKLFF. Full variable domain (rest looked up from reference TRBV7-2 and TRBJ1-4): GAGVSQSPSNKVTEKGKDVELRCDPISGHTALYWYRQSLGQGLEFLIYFQGNSAPDKSGLPSDRFSAERTGGSVSTLTIQRTQQEDSAVYLCASSLGNPGTTNEKLFFGSGTQLSVL.

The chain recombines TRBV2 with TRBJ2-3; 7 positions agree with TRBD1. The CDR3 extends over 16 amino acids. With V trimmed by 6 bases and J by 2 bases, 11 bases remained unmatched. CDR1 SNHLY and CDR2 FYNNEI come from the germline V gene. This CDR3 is CASSPNRGRITDTQYF. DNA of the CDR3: TGTGCCAGCAGCCCGAACAGGGGACGAATCACAGATACGCAGTATTTT.

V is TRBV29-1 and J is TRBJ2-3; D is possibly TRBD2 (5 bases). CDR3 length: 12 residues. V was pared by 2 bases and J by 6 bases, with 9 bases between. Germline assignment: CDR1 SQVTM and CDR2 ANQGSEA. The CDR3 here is CSVERGEDTQYF. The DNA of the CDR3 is TGCAGCGTTGAACGGGGTGAGGATACGCAGTATTTT.

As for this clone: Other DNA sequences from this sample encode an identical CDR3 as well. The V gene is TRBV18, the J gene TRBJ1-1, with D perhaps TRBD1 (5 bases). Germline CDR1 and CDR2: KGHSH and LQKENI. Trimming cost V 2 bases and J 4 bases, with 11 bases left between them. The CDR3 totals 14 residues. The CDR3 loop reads CASSPGGGGTEAFF. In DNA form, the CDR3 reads TGTGCCAGCTCACCAGGGGGAGGAGGCACTGAAGCTTTCTTT.

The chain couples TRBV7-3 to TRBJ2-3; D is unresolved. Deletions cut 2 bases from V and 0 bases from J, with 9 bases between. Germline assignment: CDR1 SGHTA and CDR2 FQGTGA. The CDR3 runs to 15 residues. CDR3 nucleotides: TGTGCCAGCAGCTTATATTCCCAGAGCACAGATACGCAGTATTTT. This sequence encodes CASSLYSQSTDTQYF.

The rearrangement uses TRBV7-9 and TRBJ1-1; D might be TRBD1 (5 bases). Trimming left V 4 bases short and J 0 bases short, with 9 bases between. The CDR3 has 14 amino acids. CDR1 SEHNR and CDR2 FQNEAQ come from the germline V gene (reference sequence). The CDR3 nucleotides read TGTGCCAGCAGCTGGGCGGGGCTGAACACTGAAGCTTTCTTT. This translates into CASSWAGLNTEAFF.

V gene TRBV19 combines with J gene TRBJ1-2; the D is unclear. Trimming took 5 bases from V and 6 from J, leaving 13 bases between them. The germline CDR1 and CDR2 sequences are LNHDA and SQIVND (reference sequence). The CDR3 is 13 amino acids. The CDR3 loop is CASSQVGSDGYTF. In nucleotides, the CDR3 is TGTGCCAGTAGTCAGGTCGGCTCGGATGGCTACACCTTC. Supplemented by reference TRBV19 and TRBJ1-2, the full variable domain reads DGGITQSPKYLFRKEGQNVTLSCEQNLNHDAMYWYRQDPGQGLRLIYYSQIVNDFQKGDIAEGYSVSREKKESFPLTVTSAQKNPTAFYLCASSQVGSDGYTFGSGTRLTVV.

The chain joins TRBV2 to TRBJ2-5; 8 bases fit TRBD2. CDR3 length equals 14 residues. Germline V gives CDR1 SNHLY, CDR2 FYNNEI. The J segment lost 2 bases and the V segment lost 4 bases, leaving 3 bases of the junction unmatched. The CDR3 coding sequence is TGTGCCAGCAGTGCGGGGGGGCTTCAAGAGACCCAGTACTTC. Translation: CASSAGGLQETQYF. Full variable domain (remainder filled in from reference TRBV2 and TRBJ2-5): EPEVTQTPSHQVTQMGQEVILRCVPISNHLYFYWYRQILGQKVEFLVSFYNNEISEKSEIFDDQFSVERPDGSNFTLKIRSTKLEDSAMYFCASSAGGLQETQYFGPGTRLLVL.

For the CDR3, the DNA is TGTGCCAGCAGCTTCGGTGGAGGGAAGGGTTATGGCTACACCTTC. Translated: CASSFGGGKGYGYTF. The rearrangement uses TRBV7-2 and TRBJ1-2; D gene ambiguous. CDR1 and CDR2 from the germline V gene are SGHTA and FQGNSA. Trimming removed 3 bases at V and 5 bases at J, with 16 bases between. The CDR3 length is 15 residues.

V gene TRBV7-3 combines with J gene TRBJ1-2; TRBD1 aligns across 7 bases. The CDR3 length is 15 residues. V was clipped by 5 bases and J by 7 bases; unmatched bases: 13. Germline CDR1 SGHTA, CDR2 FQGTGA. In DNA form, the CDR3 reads TGTGCCAGCAGCCCTAATGGTAGGACAGGTATTGGCTACACCTTC. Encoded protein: CASSPNGRTGIGYTF.

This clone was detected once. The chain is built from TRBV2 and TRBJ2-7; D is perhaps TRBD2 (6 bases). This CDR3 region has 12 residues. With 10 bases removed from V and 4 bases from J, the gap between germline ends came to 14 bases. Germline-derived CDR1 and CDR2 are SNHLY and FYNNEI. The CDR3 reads CATREMEYEQYF. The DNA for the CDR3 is TGTGCCACCCGGGAGATGGAATACGAGCAGTACTTC.